This is a list of T cell receptor beta chains from one sample in a study of shared clonotypes between healthy human individuals. TCRdb's table, derived via immunoSEQ multiplex PCR, lists solely in-frame clones and lacks some. This repertoire shows about 490,000 clones, less than 80% found once; its top ten account for over 9.5%. The sample comprised PBMCs. The receptors come from a middle-aged woman in good health. Some clones in this sample may be carry-over from other donors' samples. CDR3s include the opening cysteine and the closing phenylalanine or tryptophan. Fields, in order: D gene, clone size, J gene, V gene, CDR3 protein, CDR3 DNA. D genes are given only for firm matches. Rows give clone size only sometimes, using once, few, many, or a class for an expanded clone.

D: TRBD2; size: .; J: TRBJ2-1; V: TRBV27; CDR3: CASSPPGYPGTREQFF; DNA: TGTGCCAGCAGTCCGCCGGGCTACCCTGGGACTAGAGAGCAGTTCTTC
D: TRBD2; size: .; J: TRBJ2-7; V: TRBV7-2; CDR3: CASSLGAGLAGVGEQYF; DNA: TGTGCCAGCAGCTTAGGGGCGGGACTAGCGGGAGTGGGGGAGCAGTACTTC
D: .; size: .; J: TRBJ2-5; V: TRBV5-4; CDR3: CASSQGTGPETQYF; DNA: TGTGCCAGCAGCCAGGGTACAGGGCCAGAGACCCAGTACTTC
D: .; size: .; J: TRBJ1-1; V: TRBV28; CDR3: CASRPGTNTEAFF; DNA: TGTGCCAGCAGGCCCGGGACCAACACTGAAGCTTTCTTT
D: .; size: .; J: TRBJ1-2; V: TRBV18; CDR3: CASSPPSGGRFGYTF; DNA: TGTGCCAGCTCACCACCGAGCGGGGGACGATTTGGCTACACCTTC
D: .; size: .; J: TRBJ2-1; V: TRBV27; CDR3: CASSLLNRPYNEQFF; DNA: TGTGCCAGCAGTTTACTGAACAGACCCTACAATGAGCAGTTCTTC
D: .; size: .; J: TRBJ2-1; V: TRBV5-1; CDR3: CASSIIVGEQFF; DNA: TGCGCCAGCAGCATAATAGTGGGTGAGCAGTTCTTC
D: .; size: .; J: TRBJ1-5; V: TRBV28; CDR3: CASSPPQGSNQPQHF; DNA: TGTGCCAGCAGCCCCCCACAGGGAAGCAATCAGCCCCAGCATTTT
D: .; size: .; J: TRBJ2-5; V: TRBV7-3; CDR3: CASSLRGREVQETQYF; DNA: TGTGCCAGCAGCTTAAGGGGCAGGGAAGTACAAGAGACCCAGTACTTC
D: .; size: .; J: TRBJ2-3; V: TRBV6-5; CDR3: CASSYSRDSTDTQYF; DNA: TGTGCCAGCAGTTACTCCCGGGACAGCACAGATACGCAGTATTTT
D: .; size: .; J: TRBJ1-1; V: TRBV18; CDR3: CASSPPQPLHEAFF; DNA: TGTGCCAGCTCACCACCACAACCCCTGCATGAAGCTTTCTTT
D: TRBD2; size: few; J: TRBJ2-5; V: TRBV29-1; CDR3: CSVERGGETQYF; DNA: TGCAGCGTCGAGCGGGGTGGAGAGACCCAGTACTTC
D: .; size: few; J: TRBJ1-2; V: TRBV10-2; CDR3: CASSESGRGYTF; DNA: TGCGCCAGCAGTGAGTCGGGCCGTGGCTACACCTTC
D: .; size: .; J: TRBJ1-5; V: TRBV6-4; CDR3: CASSAEGWGQPQHF; DNA: TGTGCCAGCAGTGCCGAGGGTTGGGGACAGCCCCAGCATTTT
D: .; size: .; J: TRBJ2-2; V: TRBV5-5; CDR3: CASRSTSTNTGELFF; DNA: TGTGCCAGCAGATCCACTAGCACGAACACCGGGGAGCTGTTTTTT
D: .; size: .; J: TRBJ1-2; V: TRBV7-8; CDR3: CASSSGSGARYTF; DNA: TGTGCCAGCAGCTCCGGTTCGGGTGCTCGCTACACCTTC
D: .; size: once; J: TRBJ1-2; V: TRBV4-2; CDR3: CASSRGANYGYTF; DNA: TGTGCCAGCAGCCGAGGGGCTAACTATGGCTACACCTTC
D: .; size: few; J: TRBJ2-2; V: TRBV7-9; CDR3: CASSLASLGGELFF; DNA: TGTGCCAGCAGCTTAGCCTCGTTGGGAGGGGAGCTGTTTTTT
D: TRBD2; size: once; J: TRBJ2-7; V: TRBV4-3; CDR3: CASSPEATSGSDYEQYF; DNA: TGCGCCAGCAGCCCCGAGGCAACTAGCGGGAGTGACTACGAGCAGTACTTC
D: .; size: once; J: TRBJ2-1; V: TRBV19; CDR3: CASSILDGNEQFF; DNA: TGTGCCAGTAGTATTCTCGACGGCAATGAGCAGTTCTTC
D: .; size: .; J: TRBJ1-1; V: TRBV7-6; CDR3: CASSLGKGRENTEAFF; DNA: TGTGCCAGCAGCTTAGGGAAGGGACGGGAGAACACTGAAGCTTTCTTT
D: .; size: .; J: TRBJ2-7; V: TRBV6-5; CDR3: CASSYNGVSSYEQYF; DNA: TGTGCCAGCAGTTACAATGGCGTCAGCTCCTACGAGCAGTACTTC
D: TRBD2; size: few; J: TRBJ2-1; V: TRBV5-4; CDR3: CASSFTRFSGSYNEQFF; DNA: TGTGCCAGCAGCTTTACGCGTTTTAGCGGGTCCTACAATGAGCAGTTCTTC
D: .; size: .; J: TRBJ2-1; V: TRBV5-8; CDR3: CASSLAQGSYNEQFF; DNA: TGTGCCAGCAGCTTGGCGCAGGGCTCCTACAATGAGCAGTTCTTC
D: .; size: .; J: TRBJ1-1; V: TRBV2; CDR3: CASSFTAGNTEAFF; DNA: TGTGCCAGCAGTTTTACAGCGGGGAACACTGAAGCTTTCTTT
D: .; size: .; J: TRBJ1-4; V: TRBV2; CDR3: CASSDRTSLEKLFF; DNA: TGTGCCAGCAGTGACAGAACATCCCTTGAAAAACTGTTTTTT
D: .; size: .; J: TRBJ2-7; V: TRBV11-1; CDR3: CASSFAKTGTSYYEQYF; DNA: TGTGCCAGCAGCTTCGCAAAGACCGGGACTTCCTACTACGAGCAGTACTTC
D: .; size: few; J: TRBJ2-2; V: TRBV7-3; CDR3: CASSLGLSTGELFF; DNA: TGTGCCAGCAGCTTAGGCCTCTCCACCGGGGAGCTGTTTTTT
D: .; size: few; J: TRBJ2-7; V: TRBV28; CDR3: CASRRNHEQYF; DNA: TGTGCCAGCAGGAGGAACCACGAGCAGTACTTC
D: TRBD1; size: .; J: TRBJ2-3; V: TRBV10-3; CDR3: CAISEGQGSTDTQYF; DNA: TGTGCCATCAGTGAGGGACAGGGCAGCACAGATACGCAGTATTTT
D: TRBD1; size: few; J: TRBJ1-1; V: TRBV14; CDR3: CASSPYNRGVFSASF; DNA: TGTGCCAGCAGCCCATACAACAGGGGAGTCTTTTCGGCTTCCTTT
D: .; size: .; J: TRBJ2-2; V: TRBV4-2; CDR3: CASSRDTTNTGELFF; DNA: TGTGCCAGCAGTCGAGACACCACGAACACCGGGGAGCTGTTTTTT
D: .; size: .; J: TRBJ2-7; V: TRBV30; CDR3: CAWSVGGGAYEQYF; DNA: TGTGCCTGGAGTGTAGGGGGAGGGGCCTACGAGCAGTACTTC
D: TRBD1; size: .; J: TRBJ2-3; V: TRBV15; CDR3: CATSSRTGSTDTQYF; DNA: TGTGCCACCAGCAGTAGGACAGGGAGCACAGATACGCAGTATTTT
D: .; size: .; J: TRBJ1-1; V: TRBV29-1; CDR3: CSAEGTEAFF; DNA: TGCAGCGCCGAGGGTACTGAAGCTTTCTTT
D: TRBD1; size: .; J: TRBJ1-5; V: TRBV2; CDR3: CASSPKGAGRPQHF; DNA: TGTGCCAGCAGCCCCAAGGGGGCCGGTAGGCCCCAGCATTTT
D: .; size: once; J: TRBJ2-1; V: TRBV2; CDR3: CASSPNNEQFF; DNA: TGTGCCAGCAGCCCCAACAATGAGCAGTTCTTC
D: TRBD1; size: few; J: TRBJ2-1; V: TRBV5-1; CDR3: CASSLEGQGGHNEQFF; DNA: TGCGCCAGCAGCTTGGAGGGACAGGGAGGCCACAATGAGCAGTTCTTC
D: TRBD1; size: .; J: TRBJ1-2; V: TRBV5-1; CDR3: CASSLGDRGHGYTF; DNA: TGCGCCAGCAGCTTGGGGGACAGGGGGCATGGCTACACCTTC
D: TRBD2; size: .; J: TRBJ2-3; V: TRBV7-9; CDR3: CASSLARGPSGKDTQYF; DNA: TGTGCCAGCAGCTTAGCGAGGGGCCCTAGCGGGAAAGATACGCAGTATTTT
D: .; size: .; J: TRBJ2-7; V: TRBV7-9; CDR3: CASSLGGAEQYF; DNA: TGTGCCAGCAGCTTAGGGGGTGCCGAGCAGTACTTC